The present entry profiles one T cell receptor (beta chain) with its context. In its sample, this clonotype was seen a few times. Its antigen is still unknown. The record has no base qualities; no much larger clone is one base away. Libraries were prepared through PCR. The listed sequencing device is Illumina HiSeq 2500. TCR libraries were prepared with molecular barcoding, using unique molecular identifiers to normalize TCRbeta repertoire quantification. TCRdb took the public reads, trimmed them with fastp at Q25, ran MiXCR for clone calling and kept in-frame beta chains. Each record represents a unique CDR3 protein, reported with the most common genes and DNA among its rows. The sample table shows approximately 230,000 distinct CDR3 sequences, and 24% are seen once. 4.5% to 5.5% of the sample rests with the top ten. This sample is part of a study of T-cell reconstitution after alpha-beta-depleted transplantation in children (dated by TCRdb to the mid-2010s). For the wider study: The study quantitatively tracked T-cell immune reconstitution after TCRalphabeta/CD19-depleted allogeneic hematopoietic cell transplantation in children using TCR repertoire profiling. Study-level results and caveats: Apparently early alphabetaT-cell count recovery about two months after transplant reportedly relied on only several hundred rapidly expanded clones derived from non-depleted graft cells. Over subsequent months, a decline in hyperexpanded clone frequencies was noted, and after one year, T-cell counts and TCRbeta diversity were mostly ascribed to newly produced T cells. In some patients, high TCRbeta diversity at day 60 was attributed to recipient T cells and intrathymic progenitors that had survived conditioning.

Reading the germline V gene gives CDR1 MNHEY and CDR2 SVGEGT. Trimming costs V 2 bases and J 1 base, and their ends lie 9 bases apart. The CDR3 sequence holds 14 residues, the cysteine and phenylalanine included. Only CDR3 DNA is held: 42 bases, read in frame from base 1. The sample's treatment or condition label, in plain terms: allogeneic hematopoietic cell transplantation with graft depleted of TCRalphabeta T cells and CD19 B cells. The children who served as transplant recipients had been given grafts of TCRalphabeta/CD19-depleted allogeneic hematopoietic cells. Specimen: PBMCs, mostly from graft donor cells, collected 360 days after TCRalphabeta/CD19-depleted stem cell transplant. This TCR derives from a female patient aged 2-9 years who had a stem cell transplant for congenital amegakaryocytic thrombocytopenia, so the T cells may come from the graft donor. The chain was built from TRBV6-2 or TRBV6-3 and TRBJ2-7, with the D gene not confidently named. At the DNA level, the sequence is TGTGCCAGCAGTTACGAGGCCGATTCCTACGAGCAGTACTTC. Its translation reads: CASSYEADSYEQYF.